Shown below are 9 T cell receptor beta chains from a single sample sequenced in a study of cytotoxic CD8 clonotypes in ibrutinib-treated CLL. The table came from immunoSEQ multiplex PCR; TCRdb's copy has only in-frame clones and leaves some out. This sample has roughly 23,000 clones, with around 80% found just once. Sequenced material: PBMCs, taken before ibrutinib treatment. The receptors derive from a human donor with chronic lymphocytic leukemia.

CDR3 residues: CASSWTNTGELFF. The CDR3 DNA reads as TGTGCCAGCAGCTGGACTAACACCGGGGAGCTGTTTTTT. The chain links TRBV5-4 to TRBJ2-2; TRBD2 is a possible D gene (5 bases). CDR3 size: 13 residues. Germline values: CDR1 SGHNT, CDR2 YYREEE (reference sequence). V gave up 3 bases and J gave up 2 bases, with 5 bases separating them. Combining the CDR3 with reference TRBV5-4 and TRBJ2-2 gives the whole variable domain ETGVTQSPTHLIKTRGQQVTLRCSSQSGHNTVSWYQQALGQGPQFIFQYYREEENGRGNFPPRFSGLQFPNYSSELNVNALELDDSALYLCASSWTNTGELFFGEGSRLTVL.

The chain couples TRBV30 to TRBJ2-5, with a tentative D call TRBD2 (6 bases). Trimming took off 5 bases at V and 7 bases at J, with 14 bases between the two ends. CDR3 length: 12 residues. Germline V lookup: CDR1 GTSNPN, CDR2 SVGIG (reference sequence). CDR3 amino acids: CAWESPGGTQYF. DNA of the CDR3: TGTGCCTGGGAAAGCCCCGGGGGGACCCAGTACTTC.

V is TRBV30 and J is TRBJ1-2; 8 bases fit TRBD1. The CDR3 covers 13 residues. V shed 5 bases, J shed 3 bases, and the junction held 5 bases outside the gene matches. Germline assignment: CDR1 GTSNPN and CDR2 SVGIG (reference sequence). The CDR3 coding sequence is TGTGCCTGGGCCCCAGGGGGCTACTATGGCTACACCTTC. Its translation: CAWAPGGYYGYTF. The full variable domain, with the rest looked up from reference TRBV30 and TRBJ1-2, is SQTIHQWPATLVQPVGSPLSLECTVEGTSNPNLYWYRQAAGRGLQLLFYSVGIGQISSEVPQNLSASRPQDRQFILSSKKLLLSDSGFYLCAWAPGGYYGYTFGSGTRLTVV.

The chain carries TRBV5-3 and TRBJ2-4; D unresolved. TRBV5-3 is filed as an ORF, its function uncertain. The germline V and J ends were trimmed by 4 bases and 13 bases, with 15 bases remaining between them. This CDR3 is 12 amino acids long. The DNA of the CDR3 is TGTGCCAGAAGCCAACGGCAGTGGCGGCAGTACTTC. Translated: CARSQRQWRQYF.

The chain employs TRBV18 and TRBJ1-2; 9 positions match TRBD1. The germline CDR1 and CDR2 sequences are KGHSH and LQKENI. Trimming at V came to 6 bases and at J to 8 bases, leaving 7 bases not matched to a gene. The CDR3 totals 13 residues. Here the CDR3 DNA reads TGTGCCAGCTCCCCCGGGACAGGGCAGGGCTACACCTTC. It codes for CASSPGTGQGYTF.

This chain links TRBV25-1 with TRBJ2-1, with unresolved D. V was cut by 4 bases and J by 6 bases, with 7 bases left in between. CDR3 length: 12 residues. Germline CDR1 MGHDK, CDR2 SYGVNS. CDR3: CASSVGVNEQFF. The DNA for the CDR3 is TGTGCCAGCAGTGTTGGGGTCAATGAGCAGTTCTTC.

V is TRBV6-5 and J is TRBJ1-2, with D tentatively TRBD1 (5 bases). The CDR3 extends over 14 amino acids. Germline CDR1 MNHEY, CDR2 SVGAGI. The V end was cut by 7 bases, the J end by 5 bases, with 17 bases between. Here the CDR3 DNA reads TGTGCCAGCAACCCCACGGACACCGATTATGGCTACACCTTC. Its translation: CASNPTDTDYGYTF.

This clone was seen just once. The rearrangement links TRBV5-8 to TRBJ1-2; D is ambiguous. With 3 bases removed from V and 8 bases from J, the gap between germline ends came to 14 bases. The CDR3 loop spans 13 amino acids. Looked up from germline, CDR1 is SGHTS and CDR2 is YDEGEE. The CDR3 loop is CASSSGRRLGYTF. DNA for the CDR3: TGTGCCAGCAGCTCGGGGAGACGCCTGGGCTACACCTTC.

The chain combines TRBV28 with TRBJ2-1, with 8 nucleotides matching TRBD2. This CDR3 is built from 18 residues. With 10 bases clipped from V and 1 base from J, the junction kept 18 bases outside the gene matches. Per the germline V gene, CDR1 is MDHEN and CDR2 is SYDVKM. This CDR3 is CATMDSGKFLWSYNEQFF. The CDR3 nucleotides are TGTGCCACCATGGATAGCGGGAAATTTTTATGGTCCTACAATGAGCAGTTCTTC. The full variable domain, its missing parts supplied by reference TRBV28 and TRBJ2-1, is DVKVTQSSRYLVKRTGEKVFLECVQDMDHENMFWYRQDPGLGLRLIYFSYDVKMKEKGDIPEGYSVSREKKERFSLILESASTNQTSMYLCATMDSGKFLWSYNEQFFGPGTRLTVL.